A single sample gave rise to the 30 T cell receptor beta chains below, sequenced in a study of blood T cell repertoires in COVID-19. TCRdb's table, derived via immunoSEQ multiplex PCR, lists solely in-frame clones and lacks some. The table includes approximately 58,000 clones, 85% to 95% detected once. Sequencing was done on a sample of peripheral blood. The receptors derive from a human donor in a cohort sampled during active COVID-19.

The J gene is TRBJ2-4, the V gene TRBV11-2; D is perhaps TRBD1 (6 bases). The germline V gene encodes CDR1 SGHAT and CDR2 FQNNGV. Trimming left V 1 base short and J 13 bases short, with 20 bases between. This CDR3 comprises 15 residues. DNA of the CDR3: TGTGCCAGCAGCTTAGGTAGGGGGAGACAGACCGGCCAGTACTTC. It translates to CASSLGRGRQTGQYF.

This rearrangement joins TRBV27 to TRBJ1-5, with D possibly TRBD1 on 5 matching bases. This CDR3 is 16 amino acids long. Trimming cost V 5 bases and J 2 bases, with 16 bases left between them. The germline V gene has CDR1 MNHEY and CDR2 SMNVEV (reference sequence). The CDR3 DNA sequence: TGTGCCAGCAGTCGCACCGGCGGGGCCGGCAATCAGCCCCAGCATTTT. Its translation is CASSRTGGAGNQPQHF.

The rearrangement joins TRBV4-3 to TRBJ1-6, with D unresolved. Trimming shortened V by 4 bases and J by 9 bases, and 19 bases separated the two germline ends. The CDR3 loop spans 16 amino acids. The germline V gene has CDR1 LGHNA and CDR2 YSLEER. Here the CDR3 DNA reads TGCGCCAGCAGCCCACATCCGCTCGCGGTCAGTTCACCCCTCCACTTT. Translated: CASSPHPLAVSSPLHF.

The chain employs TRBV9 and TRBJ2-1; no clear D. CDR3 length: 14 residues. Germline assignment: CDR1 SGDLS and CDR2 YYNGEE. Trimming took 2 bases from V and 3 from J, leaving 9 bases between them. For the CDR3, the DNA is TGTGCCAGCAGCGTTGACACGGTCTACAATGAGCAGTTCTTC. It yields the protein CASSVDTVYNEQFF.

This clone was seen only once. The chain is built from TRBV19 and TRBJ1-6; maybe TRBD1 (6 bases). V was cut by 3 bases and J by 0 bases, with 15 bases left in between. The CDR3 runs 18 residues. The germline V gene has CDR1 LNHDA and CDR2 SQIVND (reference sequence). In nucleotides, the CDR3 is TGTGCCAGTAGTATGGGCGGACAGTACAGCTCCTATAATTCACCCCTCCACTTT. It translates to CASSMGGQYSSYNSPLHF.

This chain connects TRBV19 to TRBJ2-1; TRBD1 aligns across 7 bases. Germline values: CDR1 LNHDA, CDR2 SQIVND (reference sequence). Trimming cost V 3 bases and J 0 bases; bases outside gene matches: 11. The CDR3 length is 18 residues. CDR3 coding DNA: TGTGCCAGTAGTATGTCCTTTAGGGACAGTAACTCCTACAATGAGCAGTTCTTC. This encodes CASSMSFRDSNSYNEQFF.

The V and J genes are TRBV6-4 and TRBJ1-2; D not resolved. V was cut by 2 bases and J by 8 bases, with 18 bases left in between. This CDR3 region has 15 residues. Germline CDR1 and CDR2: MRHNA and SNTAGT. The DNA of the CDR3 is TGTGCCAGCAGTGACGTCCCCTTAGGACTGGGAGGCTACACCTTC. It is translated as CASSDVPLGLGGYTF.

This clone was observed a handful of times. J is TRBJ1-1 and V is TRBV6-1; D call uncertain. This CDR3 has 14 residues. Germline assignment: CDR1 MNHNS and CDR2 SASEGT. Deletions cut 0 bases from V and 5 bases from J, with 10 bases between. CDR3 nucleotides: TGTGCCAGCAGTGAAGCGGAGAATTGGACTGAAGCTTTCTTT. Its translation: CASSEAENWTEAFF.

The CDR3 reads CAISELENEQFF. The DNA for the CDR3 is TGTGCCATCAGCGAACTTGAGAATGAGCAGTTCTTC. The rearrangement uses TRBV10-3 and TRBJ2-1; no clear D. Trimming took off 6 bases at V and 7 bases at J, with 10 bases between the two ends. The CDR3 covers 12 residues. In germline, CDR1 is ENHRY, CDR2 SYGVKD.

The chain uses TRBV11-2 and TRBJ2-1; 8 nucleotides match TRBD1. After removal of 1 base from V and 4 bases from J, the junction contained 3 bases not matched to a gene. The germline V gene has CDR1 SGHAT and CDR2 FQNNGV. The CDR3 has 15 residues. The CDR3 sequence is CASSLGQGAYNEQFF. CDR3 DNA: TGTGCCAGCAGCTTAGGGCAGGGGGCATACAATGAGCAGTTCTTC. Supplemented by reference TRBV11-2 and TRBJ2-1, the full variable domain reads EAGVAQSPRYKIIEKRQSVAFWCNPISGHATLYWYQQILGQGPKLLIQFQNNGVVDDSQLPKDRFSAERLKGVDSTLKIQPAKLEDSAVYLCASSLGQGAYNEQFFGPGTRLTVL.

DNA for the CDR3: TGTGCCACCAGTGCGAACAGACAGGGGAGGAACCAGCCCCAGCATTTT. Translated, it gives CATSANRQGRNQPQHF. V is TRBV24-1 and J is TRBJ1-5, with 8 bases matching TRBD1. The CDR3 is 16 residues long. Germline V CDR1 and CDR2: KGHDR, SFDVKD. V dropped 5 bases and J dropped 7; count of bases not matched to a gene: 12.

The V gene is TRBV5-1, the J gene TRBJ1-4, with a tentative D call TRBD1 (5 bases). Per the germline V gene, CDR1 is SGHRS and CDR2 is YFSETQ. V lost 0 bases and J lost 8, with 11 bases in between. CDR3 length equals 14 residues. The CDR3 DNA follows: TGCGCCAGCAGCTTGGACACACGGGGGGAAAAACTGTTTTTT. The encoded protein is CASSLDTRGEKLFF.

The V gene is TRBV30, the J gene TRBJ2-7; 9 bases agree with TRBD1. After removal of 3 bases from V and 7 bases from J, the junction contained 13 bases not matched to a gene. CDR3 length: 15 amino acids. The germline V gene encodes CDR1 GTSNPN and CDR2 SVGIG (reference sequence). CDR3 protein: CAWSGLGTGNREQYF. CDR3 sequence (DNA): TGTGCCTGGAGCGGGCTCGGGACAGGGAATCGGGAGCAGTACTTC.

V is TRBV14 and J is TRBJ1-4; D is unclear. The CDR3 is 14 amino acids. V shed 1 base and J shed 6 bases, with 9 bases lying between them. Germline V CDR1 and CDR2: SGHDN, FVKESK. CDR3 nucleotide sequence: TGTGCCAGCAGCCAAGCCGACCGGGATGAAAAACTGTTTTTT. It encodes CASSQADRDEKLFF.

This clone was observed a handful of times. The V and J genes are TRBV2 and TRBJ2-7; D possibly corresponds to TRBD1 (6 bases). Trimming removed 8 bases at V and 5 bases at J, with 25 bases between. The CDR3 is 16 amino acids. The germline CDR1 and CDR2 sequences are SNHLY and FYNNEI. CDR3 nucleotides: TGTGCCAGCGGTCCGGGACAAAGGGGGAACCTCGACGAGCAGTACTTC. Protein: CASGPGQRGNLDEQYF.

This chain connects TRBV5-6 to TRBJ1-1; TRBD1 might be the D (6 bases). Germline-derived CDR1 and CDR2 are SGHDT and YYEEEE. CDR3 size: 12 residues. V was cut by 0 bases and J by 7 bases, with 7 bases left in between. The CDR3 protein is CASSLGQDEAFF. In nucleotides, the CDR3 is TGTGCCAGCAGCTTGGGACAGGATGAAGCTTTCTTT.

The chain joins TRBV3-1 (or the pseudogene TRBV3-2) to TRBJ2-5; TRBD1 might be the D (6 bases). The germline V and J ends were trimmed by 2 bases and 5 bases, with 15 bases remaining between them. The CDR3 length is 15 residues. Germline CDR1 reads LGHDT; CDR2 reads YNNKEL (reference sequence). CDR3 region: CASSQSSGVRETQYF. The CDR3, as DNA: TGTGCCAGCAGCCAATCCTCAGGGGTTCGGGAGACCCAGTACTTC.

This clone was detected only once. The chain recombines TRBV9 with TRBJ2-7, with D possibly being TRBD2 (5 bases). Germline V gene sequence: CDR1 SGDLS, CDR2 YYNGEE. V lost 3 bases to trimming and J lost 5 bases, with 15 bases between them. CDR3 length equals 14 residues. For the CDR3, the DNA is TGTGCCAGCAGCGCAGGACTGGGCCCCCACGAGCAGTACTTC. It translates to CASSAGLGPHEQYF.

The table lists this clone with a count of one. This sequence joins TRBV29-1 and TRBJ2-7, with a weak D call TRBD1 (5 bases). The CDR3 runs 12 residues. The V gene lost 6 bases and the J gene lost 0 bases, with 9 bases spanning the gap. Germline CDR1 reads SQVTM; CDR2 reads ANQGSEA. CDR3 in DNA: TGCAGCGTAGGGGTGAGCTCCTACGAGCAGTACTTC. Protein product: CSVGVSSYEQYF.

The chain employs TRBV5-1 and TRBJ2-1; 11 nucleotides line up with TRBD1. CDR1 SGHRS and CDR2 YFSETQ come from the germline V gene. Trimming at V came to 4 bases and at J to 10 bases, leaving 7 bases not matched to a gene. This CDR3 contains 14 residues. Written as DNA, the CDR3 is TGCGCCAGCAGCCACGGACAGGGGGCTCAAGAGCAGTTCTTC. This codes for CASSHGQGAQEQFF.

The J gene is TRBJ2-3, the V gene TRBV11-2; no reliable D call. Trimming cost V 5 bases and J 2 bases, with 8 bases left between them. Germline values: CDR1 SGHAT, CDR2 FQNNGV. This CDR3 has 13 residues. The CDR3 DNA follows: TGTGCCAGCAGCGACGGGTACACAGATACGCAGTATTTT. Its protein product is CASSDGYTDTQYF.

In DNA, the CDR3 is TGCGCCAGCAGCTTGGTGGGCAGCCTTTCTCTCGGCGGGGCCAACGTCCTGACTTTC. It specifies CASSLVGSLSLGGANVLTF. The chain uses TRBV5-1 and TRBJ2-6; no reliable D call. The V end was cut by 0 bases, the J end by 4 bases, with 20 bases between. The germline CDR1 and CDR2 sequences are SGHRS and YFSETQ. The CDR3 runs 19 residues.

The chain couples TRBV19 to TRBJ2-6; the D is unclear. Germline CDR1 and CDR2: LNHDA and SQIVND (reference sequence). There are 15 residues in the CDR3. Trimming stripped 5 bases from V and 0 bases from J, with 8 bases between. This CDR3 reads CASSSDTSGANVLTF. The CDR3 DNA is TGTGCCAGTAGTTCAGACACCTCTGGGGCCAACGTCCTGACTTTC.

CDR3 region: CASSDANSPNEQFF. CDR3 sequence (DNA): TGTGCCAGCAGTGATGCAAACAGTCCCAATGAGCAGTTCTTC. This rearrangement joins TRBV25-1 to TRBJ2-1; D not resolved. CDR1 and CDR2 from the germline V gene are MGHDK and SYGVNS. V was pared by 3 bases and J by 6 bases, with 12 bases between. The CDR3 length is 14 residues.

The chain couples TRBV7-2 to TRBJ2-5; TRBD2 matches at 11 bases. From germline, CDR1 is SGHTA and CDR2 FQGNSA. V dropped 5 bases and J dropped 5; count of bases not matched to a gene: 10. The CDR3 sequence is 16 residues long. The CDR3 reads CASSPRLTSGAETQYF. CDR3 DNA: TGTGCCAGCAGCCCAAGATTGACTAGCGGGGCGGAGACCCAGTACTTC.

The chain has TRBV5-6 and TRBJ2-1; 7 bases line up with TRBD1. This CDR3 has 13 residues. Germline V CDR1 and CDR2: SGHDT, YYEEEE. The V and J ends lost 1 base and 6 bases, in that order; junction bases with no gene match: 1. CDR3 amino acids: CASSLPGGNEQFF. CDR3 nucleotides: TGTGCCAGCAGCTTGCCAGGGGGCAATGAGCAGTTCTTC.

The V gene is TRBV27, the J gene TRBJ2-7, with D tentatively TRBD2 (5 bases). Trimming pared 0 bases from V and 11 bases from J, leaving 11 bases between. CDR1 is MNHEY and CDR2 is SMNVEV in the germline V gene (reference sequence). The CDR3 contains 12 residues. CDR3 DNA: TGTGCCAGCAGTTTATCCCCCACTAGGAAGTACGTC. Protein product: CASSLSPTRKYV.

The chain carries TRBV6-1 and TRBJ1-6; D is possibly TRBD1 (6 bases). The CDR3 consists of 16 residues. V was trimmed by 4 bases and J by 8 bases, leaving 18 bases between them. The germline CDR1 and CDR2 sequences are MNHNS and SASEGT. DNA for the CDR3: TGTGCCAGCAGTGCGGCATACAGGGTAGTTGATTCACCCCTCCACTTT. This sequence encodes CASSAAYRVVDSPLHF.

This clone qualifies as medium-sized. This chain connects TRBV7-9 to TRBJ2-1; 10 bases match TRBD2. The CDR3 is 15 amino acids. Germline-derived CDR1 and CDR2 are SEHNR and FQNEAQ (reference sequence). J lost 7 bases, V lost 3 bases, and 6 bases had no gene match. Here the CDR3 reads CASSLLAGEFNEQFF. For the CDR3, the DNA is TGTGCCAGCAGCTTGCTAGCGGGGGAATTTAATGAGCAGTTCTTC.

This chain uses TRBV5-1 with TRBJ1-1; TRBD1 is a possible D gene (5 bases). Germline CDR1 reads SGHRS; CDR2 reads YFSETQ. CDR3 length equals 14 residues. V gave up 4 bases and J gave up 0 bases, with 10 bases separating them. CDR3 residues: CASSMTAMNTEAFF. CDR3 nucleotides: TGCGCCAGCAGCATGACAGCCATGAACACTGAAGCTTTCTTT.